The 30 T cell receptor beta chains reported below all come from one sample, sequenced in a study of shared clonotypes between healthy human individuals. Generated by immunoSEQ multiplex PCR, the TCRdb table keeps only in-frame clones and is missing some. The sample gives about 490,000 clones, almost 80% of which show up once; around 12% is in the top ten. The sample comprised PBMCs. Receptor source: a woman aged 40 to 49 in good health. Some clones in this sample may be carry-over from other donors' samples.

This clone has ten or more counts. This chain uses TRBV9 with TRBJ2-5; D ambiguous. Trimming took off 3 bases at V and 0 bases at J, with 6 bases between the two ends. The CDR3 has 13 amino acids. CDR1 is SGDLS and CDR2 is YYNGEE in the germline V gene. The chain's CDR3 is CASSGDNQETQYF. The CDR3 DNA is TGTGCCAGCAGCGGCGACAACCAAGAGACCCAGTACTTC. The complete variable domain, with remaining parts taken from reference TRBV9 and TRBJ2-5, reads DSGVTQTPKHLITATGQRVTLRCSPRSGDLSVYWYQQSLDQGLQFLIQYYNGEERAKGNILERFSAQQFPDLHSELNLSSLELGDSALYFCASSGDNQETQYFGPGTRLLVL.

The genes are TRBV18 and TRBJ1-2; D remains ambiguous. Per germline, CDR1 KGHSH and CDR2 LQKENI. This CDR3 has 15 residues. V lost 3 bases and J lost 4, with 15 bases in between. The CDR3 loop reads CASSPGSYNSYGYTF. CDR3 sequence (DNA): TGTGCCAGCTCACCTGGCAGCTATAACTCCTATGGCTACACCTTC.

This clone is a singleton in its sample. This chain connects TRBV7-2 to TRBJ2-1; D tentatively reads TRBD1 or TRBD2 (5 bases each). The germline V and J ends were trimmed by 5 bases and 6 bases, with 17 bases remaining between them. The V gene's germline CDR1 is SGHTA and CDR2 FQGNSA. The CDR3 contains 15 residues. In nucleotides, the CDR3 is TGTGCCAGCAGCACCGGGGCCTCGCGACGCAATGAGCAGTTCTTC. The encoded protein is CASSTGASRRNEQFF.

The table lists this clone with a count of one. This chain uses TRBV7-2 with TRBJ2-1; possible D gene TRBD1, 5 bases. Trimming left V 3 bases short and J 4 bases short, with 13 bases between. CDR3 length: 15 residues. Germline CDR1 is SGHTA and CDR2 is FQGNSA. For the CDR3, the DNA is TGTGCCAGCAGCTTGCGGCAGGGTGCGTACAATGAGCAGTTCTTC. This sequence encodes CASSLRQGAYNEQFF.

This clone was recorded many times. The chain recombines TRBV5-3 with TRBJ2-2; TRBD2 matches at 15 bases. TRBV5-3 is an ORF, with its function uncertain. This CDR3 region has 18 residues. V shed 0 bases, J shed 1 base, and the junction held 1 base outside the gene matches. This chain's CDR3 is CARSLGGLAGGNTGELFF. The DNA of the CDR3 is TGTGCCAGAAGCTTGGGGGGACTAGCGGGAGGGAACACCGGGGAGCTGTTTTTT.

This clone has a single count. The chain couples TRBV7-2 to TRBJ1-4; unclear D gene. V lost 5 bases, J lost 3 bases, and 10 bases lay in between. The CDR3 is made up of 14 amino acids. In germline, CDR1 is SGHTA, CDR2 FQGNSA. The CDR3 region is CASSRPGANEKLFF. The DNA of the CDR3 is TGTGCCAGCAGCCGTCCCGGGGCTAATGAAAAACTGTTTTTT.

The chain uses TRBV5-4 and TRBJ2-7; 7 bases fit TRBD2. Germline V gene data show CDR1 as SGHNT and CDR2 as YYREEE (reference sequence). This CDR3 is 15 amino acids long. With V trimmed by 4 bases and J by 6 bases, 13 bases remained unmatched. The CDR3 loop reads CASSPVGLVSVEQYF. CDR3 sequence (DNA): TGTGCCAGCAGCCCGGTAGGACTAGTCTCCGTCGAGCAGTACTTC.

The V call is TRBV10-3, the J call TRBJ2-7; no reliable D call. V dropped 2 bases and J dropped 4 bases, with 6 bases sitting between them. CDR1 and CDR2 (germline): ENHRY, SYGVKD. The CDR3 is 12 residues long. CDR3 DNA sequence: TGTGCCATCAGTGAGATACTATACGAGCAGTACTTC. Its translation is CAISEILYEQYF.

CDR3 amino acids: CASSPDRLSGNTIYF. CDR3 in DNA: TGTGCCAGCAGCCCGGACAGACTCTCTGGAAACACCATATATTTT. This rearrangement joins TRBV2 to TRBJ1-3, with D possibly TRBD1 on 6 matching bases. The CDR3 spans 15 residues. The germline gives CDR1 SNHLY, CDR2 FYNNEI. V lost 6 bases to trimming and J lost 0 bases, with 12 bases between them. Supplemented by reference TRBV2 and TRBJ1-3, the full variable domain reads EPEVTQTPSHQVTQMGQEVILRCVPISNHLYFYWYRQILGQKVEFLVSFYNNEISEKSEIFDDQFSVERPDGSNFTLKIRSTKLEDSAMYFCASSPDRLSGNTIYFGEGSWLTVV.

The chain couples TRBV6-5 to TRBJ1-3, with a tentative D call TRBD1 (6 bases). Between the trimmed V and J ends, which lost 6 bases and 5 bases, there was a span of 17 bases. In germline, CDR1 is MNHEY, CDR2 SVGAGI. CDR3 length equals 15 residues. The CDR3 reads CASSGRAGERNTIYF. The CDR3 nucleotides are TGTGCCAGCAGCGGTCGGGCAGGGGAGCGAAACACCATATATTTT.

This clone turned up a few times. The J gene is TRBJ2-2, the V gene TRBV28; a possible D gene is TRBD1 (5 bases). Germline V gives CDR1 MDHEN, CDR2 SYDVKM. V lost 2 bases and J 6 bases, leaving 7 bases between the germline ends. The CDR3 totals 13 residues. CDR3 protein: CASSLGAPGELFF. CDR3 bases: TGTGCCAGCAGTTTAGGGGCCCCCGGGGAGCTGTTTTTT.

This clone was seen a handful of times. V usage is TRBV5-1 and J usage is TRBJ1-1; 9 bases are a match to TRBD1. With 4 bases clipped from V and 8 bases from J, the junction kept 9 bases outside the gene matches. CDR1 and CDR2 (germline): SGHRS, YFSETQ. This CDR3 has 14 residues. CDR3 DNA: TGCGCCAGCAGCACGGGACAGGGAGATGGAGAAGCTTTCTTT. Translation gives CASSTGQGDGEAFF.

The chain is built from TRBV10-2 and TRBJ2-1; D remains ambiguous. The V end lost 4 bases, the J end lost 10 bases, and 14 bases lay between the germline ends. The germline gives CDR1 WSHSY, CDR2 SAAADI. The CDR3 consists of 13 residues. CDR3 sequence reads: CASSASRGSEQFF. The DNA for the CDR3 is TGCGCCAGCAGTGCATCGAGAGGATCCGAGCAGTTCTTC.

J is TRBJ2-3 and V is TRBV7-6; possible D gene TRBD2, 5 bases. Germline V gene data show CDR1 as SGHVS and CDR2 as FNYEAQ. The length of the CDR3 is 12 residues. V was clipped by 5 bases and J by 6 bases, with 9 bases between them. The CDR3 DNA follows: TGTGCCAGCAGCCAATCGGGGGATACGCAGTATTTT. Protein product: CASSQSGDTQYF.

This clone showed up just a few times. The chain combines TRBV19 with TRBJ2-2; unclear D gene. From germline, CDR1 is LNHDA and CDR2 SQIVND (reference sequence). The V end lost 5 bases, the J end lost 3 bases, and 13 bases lay between the germline ends. There are 15 residues in the CDR3. The CDR3 loop reads CASSEVGLYTGELFF. The CDR3 DNA reads TGTGCCAGTAGTGAGGTGGGCCTCTACACCGGGGAGCTGTTTTTT.

In this sample, this clone turned up a few times. Other DNA sequences in the same sample also yield this CDR3. This sequence joins TRBV28 and TRBJ1-5; no clear D. The length of the CDR3 is 12 residues. V was shortened by 6 bases and J by 1 base, with 4 bases between the two germline ends. Per germline, CDR1 MDHEN and CDR2 SYDVKM. The CDR3 DNA reads as TGTGCCAGCAGGGTCAGCAATCAGCCCCAGCATTTT. Translated: CASRVSNQPQHF.

Many counts were recorded for this clone. The chain links TRBV4-2 to TRBJ2-7; 9 nucleotides match TRBD2. The germline V gene encodes CDR1 LGHNA and CDR2 YNFKEQ. The CDR3 spans 20 residues. V lost 2 bases and J lost 7; bases outside the gene matches: 24. For the CDR3, the DNA is TGTGCCAGCAGCCAAAAATTCGGATGGTCAGTAGCGGGAGTAGTGGTAGAGCAGTACTTC. Encoded protein: CASSQKFGWSVAGVVVEQYF.

This chain joins TRBV11-2 and TRBJ1-1; the D is unclear. CDR3 length: 15 amino acids. Germline-derived CDR1 and CDR2 are SGHAT and FQNNGV. V was pared by 0 bases and J by 5 bases, with 13 bases between. The CDR3 spells CASSLDRVAITEAFF. Here the CDR3 DNA reads TGTGCCAGCAGCTTAGACCGGGTGGCAATAACTGAAGCTTTCTTT.

In regard to this clone: Since a far larger clone is one base different, this is likely a read error. Other nucleotide sequences in the sample specify the same CDR3. The V and J genes are TRBV11-1 and TRBJ2-2; D gene unclear. The CDR3 consists of 15 residues. V was clipped by 9 bases and J by 6 bases, with 20 bases between them. Germline V lookup: CDR1 SGHAT, CDR2 FQDESV (reference sequence). CDR3 DNA: TGTGCCAGACTCCGTCCTCCGGTTCGCGCCGGGGAGCTGTTTTTT. Amino acid sequence: CARLRPPVRAGELFF. Filled out from reference TRBV11-1 and TRBJ2-2, the complete variable domain reads EAEVAQSPRYKITEKSQAVAFWCDPISGHATLYWYRQILGQGPELLVQFQDESVVDDSQLPKDRFSAERLKGVDSTLKIQPAELGDSAMYLCARLRPPVRAGELFFGEGSRLTVL.

This clone was counted a few times. V usage is TRBV7-9 and J usage is TRBJ2-5; no firm D call. Germline V gives CDR1 SEHNR, CDR2 FQNEAQ (reference sequence). Trimming stripped 2 bases from V and 2 bases from J, with 6 bases between. The length of the CDR3 is 13 residues. The CDR3 protein is CASSLPRQETQYF. The CDR3 region has the DNA TGTGCCAGCAGCTTACCCAGACAAGAGACCCAGTACTTC.

The chain joins TRBV30 to TRBJ2-7; 9 bases map to TRBD1. The CDR3 contains 16 residues. The V and J ends lost 3 bases and 3 bases, in that order; junction bases with no gene match: 12. Germline CDR1 reads GTSNPN; CDR2 reads SVGIG (reference sequence). Here the CDR3 reads CAWRLLGGTGNYEQYF. CDR3 sequence (DNA): TGTGCCTGGAGACTGTTGGGAGGGACAGGGAACTACGAGCAGTACTTC.

This chain uses TRBV18 with TRBJ2-1, with TRBD2 matching 8 bases. From germline, CDR1 is KGHSH and CDR2 LQKENI. There are 16 residues in the CDR3. Trimming took 3 bases from V and 4 from J; bases not matched to a gene: 8. The CDR3 sequence is CASSPESGSGYNEQFF. CDR3 nucleotide sequence: TGTGCCAGCTCACCGGAAAGCGGGAGCGGGTACAATGAGCAGTTCTTC.

Here the CDR3 reads CSVERGGWETQYF. The CDR3 coding sequence is TGCAGCGTTGAAAGAGGTGGTTGGGAGACCCAGTACTTC. V gene TRBV29-1 combines with J gene TRBJ2-5; D call uncertain. Germline V gene data show CDR1 as SQVTM and CDR2 as ANQGSEA. CDR3 size: 13 residues. With 2 bases removed from V and 5 bases from J, the gap between germline ends came to 12 bases. Using reference TRBV29-1 and TRBJ2-5 for the parts outside the CDR3, the full variable domain is SAVISQKPSRDICQRGTSLTIQCQVDSQVTMMFWYRQQPGQSLTLIATANQGSEATYESGFVIDKFPISRPNLTFSTLTVSNMSPEDSSIYLCSVERGGWETQYFGPGTRLLVL.

V is TRBV18 and J is TRBJ2-5, with D perhaps TRBD1 (6 bases). Germline V CDR1 and CDR2: KGHSH, LQKENI. Trimming left V 2 bases short and J 5 bases short, with 15 bases between. CDR3 length: 15 residues. DNA of the CDR3: TGTGCCAGCTCACCAGTCTTCAGGGGCGCCGAGACCCAGTACTTC. Amino acids: CASSPVFRGAETQYF.

This sequence joins TRBV2 and TRBJ2-5; a possible D gene is TRBD1 (6 bases). The CDR3 is 14 amino acids. Trimming stripped 1 base from V and 7 bases from J, with 13 bases between. In germline, CDR1 is SNHLY, CDR2 FYNNEI. The CDR3 DNA follows: TGTGCCAGCAGTGAAGGACAGGCACGTGGGACCCAGTACTTC. Its translation: CASSEGQARGTQYF.

The J gene is TRBJ2-1, the V gene TRBV30; D is possibly TRBD2 (6 bases). V lost 0 bases and J lost 8, with 14 bases in between. The CDR3 spans 14 residues. Germline V gene data show CDR1 as GTSNPN and CDR2 as SVGIG (reference sequence). CDR3 in amino acids: CAWSVPGRGDEQFF. The CDR3 DNA reads TGTGCCTGGAGTGTACCCGGGAGAGGGGATGAGCAGTTCTTC.

This chain links TRBV28 with TRBJ1-1; unclear D gene. Looked up from germline, CDR1 is MDHEN and CDR2 is SYDVKM. CDR3 size: 13 residues. V was shortened by 7 bases and J by 0 bases, with 9 bases between the two germline ends. The CDR3 nucleotides read TGTGCCAGCATCCCAAGGTTGAACACTGAAGCTTTCTTT. As protein: CASIPRLNTEAFF.

This clone turned up a few times. The chain uses TRBV2 and TRBJ2-1; D possibly corresponds to TRBD2 (6 bases). This CDR3 has 13 residues. CDR1 is SNHLY and CDR2 is FYNNEI in the germline V gene. Trimming took off 8 bases at V and 1 base at J, with 9 bases between the two ends. The CDR3 DNA sequence: TGTGCCAGCGAACGGGGGTCCTACAATGAGCAGTTCTTC. As protein: CASERGSYNEQFF. Full variable domain (outside the CDR3, taken from reference TRBV2 and TRBJ2-1): EPEVTQTPSHQVTQMGQEVILRCVPISNHLYFYWYRQILGQKVEFLVSFYNNEISEKSEIFDDQFSVERPDGSNFTLKIRSTKLEDSAMYFCASERGSYNEQFFGPGTRLTVL.

This chain joins TRBV27 and TRBJ2-7; D call uncertain. CDR3 length: 13 amino acids. V was shortened by 0 bases and J by 4 bases, with 7 bases between the two germline ends. Germline assignment: CDR1 MNHEY and CDR2 SMNVEV (reference sequence). As DNA, the CDR3 is TGTGCCAGCAGTTTATCGATCGGTTACGAGCAGTACTTC. Protein: CASSLSIGYEQYF.

The rearrangement uses TRBV9 and TRBJ2-1; TRBD2 matches at 8 bases. Germline CDR1 SGDLS, CDR2 YYNGEE. This CDR3 is 14 amino acids long. The junction had 5 bases not matched to a gene; V was cut back by 3 bases and J by 6 bases. The CDR3 nucleotides are TGTGCCAGCAGCGCTGGGACTAGAGGCAATGAGCAGTTCTTC. The encoded protein is CASSAGTRGNEQFF.